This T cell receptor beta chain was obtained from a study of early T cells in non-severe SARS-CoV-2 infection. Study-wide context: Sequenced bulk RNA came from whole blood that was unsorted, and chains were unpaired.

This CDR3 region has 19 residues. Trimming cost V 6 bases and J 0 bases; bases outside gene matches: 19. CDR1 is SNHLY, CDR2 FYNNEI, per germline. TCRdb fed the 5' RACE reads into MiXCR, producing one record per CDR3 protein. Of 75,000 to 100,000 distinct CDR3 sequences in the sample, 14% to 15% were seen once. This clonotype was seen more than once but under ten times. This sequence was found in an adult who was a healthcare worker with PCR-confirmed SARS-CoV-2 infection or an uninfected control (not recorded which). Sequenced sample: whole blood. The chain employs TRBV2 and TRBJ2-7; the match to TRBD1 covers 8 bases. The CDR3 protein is CASSPTLGQMGQDSYEQYF. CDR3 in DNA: TGTGCCAGCAGCCCGACCCTGGGACAAATGGGACAGGACTCCTACGAGCAGTACTTC.